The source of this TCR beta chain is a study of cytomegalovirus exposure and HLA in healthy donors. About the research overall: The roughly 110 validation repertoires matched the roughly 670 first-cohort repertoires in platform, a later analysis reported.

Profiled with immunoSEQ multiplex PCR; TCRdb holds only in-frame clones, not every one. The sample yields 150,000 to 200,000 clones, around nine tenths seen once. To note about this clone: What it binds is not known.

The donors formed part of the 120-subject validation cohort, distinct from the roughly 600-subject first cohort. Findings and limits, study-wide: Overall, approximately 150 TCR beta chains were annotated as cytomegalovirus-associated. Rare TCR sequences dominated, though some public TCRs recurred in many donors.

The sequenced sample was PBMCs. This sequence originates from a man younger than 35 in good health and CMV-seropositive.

The CDR3 DNA reads TGTGCCAGCAGTGGGGGGACAGGGAGTCATACGAGGAACTATGGCTACACCTTC. It codes for CASSGGTGSHTRNYGYTF. The chain is built from TRBV2 and TRBJ1-2, with 9 bases lining up with TRBD1. The V gene end was trimmed by 4 bases and the J gene end by 2 bases; junction bases not matched to a gene: 14. CDR1 and CDR2 (germline): SNHLY, FYNNEI. The CDR3 loop spans 18 amino acids.